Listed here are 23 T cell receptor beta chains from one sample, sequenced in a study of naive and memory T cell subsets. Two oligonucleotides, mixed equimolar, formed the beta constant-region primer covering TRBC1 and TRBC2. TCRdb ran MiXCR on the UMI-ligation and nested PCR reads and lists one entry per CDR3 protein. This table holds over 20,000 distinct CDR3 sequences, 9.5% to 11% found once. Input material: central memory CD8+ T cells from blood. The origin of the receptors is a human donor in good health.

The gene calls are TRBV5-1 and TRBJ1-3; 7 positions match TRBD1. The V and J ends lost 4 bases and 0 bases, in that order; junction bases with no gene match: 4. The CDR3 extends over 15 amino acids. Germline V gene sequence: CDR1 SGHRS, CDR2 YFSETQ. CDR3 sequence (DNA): TGCGCCAGCAGCATGGACAGGAGCTCTGGAAACACCATATATTTT. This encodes CASSMDRSSGNTIYF. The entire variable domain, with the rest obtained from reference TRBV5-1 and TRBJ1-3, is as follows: KAGVTQTPRYLIKTRGQQVTLSCSPISGHRSVSWYQQTPGQGLQFLFEYFSETQRNKGNFPGRFSGRQFSNSRSEMNVSTLELGDSALYLCASSMDRSSGNTIYFGEGSWLTVV.

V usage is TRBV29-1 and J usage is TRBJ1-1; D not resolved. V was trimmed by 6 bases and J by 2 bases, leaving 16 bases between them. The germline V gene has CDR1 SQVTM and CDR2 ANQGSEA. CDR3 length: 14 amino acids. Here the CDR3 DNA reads TGCAGCGTCGAACCGGCCGGAATCAACACTGAAGCTTTCTTT. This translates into CSVEPAGINTEAFF.

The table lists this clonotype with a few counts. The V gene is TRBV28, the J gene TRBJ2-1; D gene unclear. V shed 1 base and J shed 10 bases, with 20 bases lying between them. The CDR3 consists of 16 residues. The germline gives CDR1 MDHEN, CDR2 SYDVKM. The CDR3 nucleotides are TGTGCCAGCAGTTTATTCTCCGCGAACCTAAACACAGAGCAGTTCTTC. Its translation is CASSLFSANLNTEQFF.

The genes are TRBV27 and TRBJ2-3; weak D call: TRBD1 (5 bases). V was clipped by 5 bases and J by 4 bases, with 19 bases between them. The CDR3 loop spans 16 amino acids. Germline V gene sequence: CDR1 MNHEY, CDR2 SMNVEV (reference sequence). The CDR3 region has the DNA TGTGCCAGCAGTCCCCTTGTCCCCAGGGCGGCAGATACGCAGTATTTT. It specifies CASSPLVPRAADTQYF.

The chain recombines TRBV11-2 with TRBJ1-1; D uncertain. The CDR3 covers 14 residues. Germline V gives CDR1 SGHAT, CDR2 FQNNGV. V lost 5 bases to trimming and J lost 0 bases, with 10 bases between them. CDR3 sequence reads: CASSPRPMNTEAFF. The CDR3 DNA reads TGTGCCAGCAGCCCCCGACCCATGAACACTGAAGCTTTCTTT.

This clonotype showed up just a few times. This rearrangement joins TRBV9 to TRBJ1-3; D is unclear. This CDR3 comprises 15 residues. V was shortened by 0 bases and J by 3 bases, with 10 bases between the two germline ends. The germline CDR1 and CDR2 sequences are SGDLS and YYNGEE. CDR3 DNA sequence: TGTGCCAGCAGCGTAGGAGGGAGCGGTGGAAACACCATATATTTT. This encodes CASSVGGSGGNTIYF.

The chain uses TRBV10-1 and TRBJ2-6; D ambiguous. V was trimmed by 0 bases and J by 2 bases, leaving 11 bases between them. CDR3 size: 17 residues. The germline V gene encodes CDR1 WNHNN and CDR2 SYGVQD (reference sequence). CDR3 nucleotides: TGCGCCAGCAGTGAGTCGAGTGCTCTCCCTGGGGCCAACGTCCTGACTTTC. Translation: CASSESSALPGANVLTF.

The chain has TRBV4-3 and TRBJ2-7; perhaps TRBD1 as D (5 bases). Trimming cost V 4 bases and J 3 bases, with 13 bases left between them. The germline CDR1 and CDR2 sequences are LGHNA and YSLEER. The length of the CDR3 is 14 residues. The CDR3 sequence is CASSPNYQGYEQYF. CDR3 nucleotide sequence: TGCGCCAGCAGCCCGAACTATCAGGGCTACGAGCAGTACTTC.

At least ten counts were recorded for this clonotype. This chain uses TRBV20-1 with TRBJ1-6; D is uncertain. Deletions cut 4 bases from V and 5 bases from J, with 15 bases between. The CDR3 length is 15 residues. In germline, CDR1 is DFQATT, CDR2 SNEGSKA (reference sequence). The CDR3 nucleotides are TGCAGTGCTATTGAGGACCTACTGGATAATTCACCCCTCCACTTT. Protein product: CSAIEDLLDNSPLHF.

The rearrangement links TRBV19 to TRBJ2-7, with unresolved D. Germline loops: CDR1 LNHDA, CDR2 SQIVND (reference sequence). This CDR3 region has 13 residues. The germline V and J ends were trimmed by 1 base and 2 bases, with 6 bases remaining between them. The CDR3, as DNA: TGTGCCAGTAGTATAGGAGTCACCTACGAGCAGTACTTC. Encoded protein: CASSIGVTYEQYF.

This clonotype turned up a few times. The CDR3 DNA follows: TGTGCCAGCAGCTTAGAAAGGGCTGGGGCCAACGTCCTGACTTTC. As protein: CASSLERAGANVLTF. The chain employs TRBV7-9 and TRBJ2-6, with D uncertain. This CDR3 spans 15 amino acids. The V gene's germline CDR1 is SEHNR and CDR2 FQNEAQ (reference sequence). Trimming shortened V by 1 base and J by 2 bases, and 6 bases separated the two germline ends.

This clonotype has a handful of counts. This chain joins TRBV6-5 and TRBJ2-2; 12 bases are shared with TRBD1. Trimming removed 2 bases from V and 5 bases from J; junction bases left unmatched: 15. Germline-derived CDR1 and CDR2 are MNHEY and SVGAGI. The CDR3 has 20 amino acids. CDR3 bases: TGTGCCAGCAGTTACCCGAGACCGGGGACAGGGGGCGCGGTGACCGGGGAGCTGTTTTTT. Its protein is CASSYPRPGTGGAVTGELFF.

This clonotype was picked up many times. As DNA, the CDR3 is TGTGCCAGCAGTTACCTAATGAGGGAGACCCAGTACTTC. Translating it yields CASSYLMRETQYF. The chain links TRBV6-2 or TRBV6-3 to TRBJ2-5, with no clear D. Per the germline V gene, CDR1 is MNHEY and CDR2 is SVGEGT. The ends were cut back, 2 bases at V and 5 bases at J, with 9 bases in the middle. This CDR3 spans 13 amino acids.

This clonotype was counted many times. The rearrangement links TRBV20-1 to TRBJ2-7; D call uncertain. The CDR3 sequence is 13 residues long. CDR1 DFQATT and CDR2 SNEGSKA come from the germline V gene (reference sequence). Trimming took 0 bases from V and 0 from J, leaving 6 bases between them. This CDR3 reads CSARDLSSYEQYF. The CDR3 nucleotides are TGCAGTGCTAGAGATCTAAGCTCCTACGAGCAGTACTTC.

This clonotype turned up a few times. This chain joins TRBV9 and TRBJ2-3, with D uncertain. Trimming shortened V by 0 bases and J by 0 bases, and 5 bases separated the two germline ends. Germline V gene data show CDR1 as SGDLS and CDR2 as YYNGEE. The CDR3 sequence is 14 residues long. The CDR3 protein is CASSVDRSTDTQYF. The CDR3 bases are TGTGCCAGCAGCGTAGATCGAAGCACAGATACGCAGTATTTT.

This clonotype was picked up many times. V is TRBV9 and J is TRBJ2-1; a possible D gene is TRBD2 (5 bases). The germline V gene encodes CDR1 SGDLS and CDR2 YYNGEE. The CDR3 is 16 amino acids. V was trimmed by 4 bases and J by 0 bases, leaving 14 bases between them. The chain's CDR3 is CASSPPSGSSYNEQFF. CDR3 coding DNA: TGTGCCAGCAGCCCCCCATCGGGGAGCTCCTACAATGAGCAGTTCTTC. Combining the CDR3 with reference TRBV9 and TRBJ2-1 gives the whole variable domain DSGVTQTPKHLITATGQRVTLRCSPRSGDLSVYWYQQSLDQGLQFLIQYYNGEERAKGNILERFSAQQFPDLHSELNLSSLELGDSALYFCASSPPSGSSYNEQFFGPGTRLTVL.

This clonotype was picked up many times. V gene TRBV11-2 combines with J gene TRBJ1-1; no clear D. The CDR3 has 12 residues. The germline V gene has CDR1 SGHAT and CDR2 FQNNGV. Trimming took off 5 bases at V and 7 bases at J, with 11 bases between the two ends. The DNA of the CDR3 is TGTGCCAGCAGCCCCACAGTTAATGAAGCTTTCTTT. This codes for CASSPTVNEAFF.

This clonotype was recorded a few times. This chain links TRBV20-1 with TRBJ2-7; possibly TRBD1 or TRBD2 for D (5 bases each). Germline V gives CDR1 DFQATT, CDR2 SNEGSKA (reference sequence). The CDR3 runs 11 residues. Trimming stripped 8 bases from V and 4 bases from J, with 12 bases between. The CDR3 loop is CSTPGRYEQYF. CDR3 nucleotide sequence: TGCAGTACCCCGGGGCGGTACGAGCAGTACTTC.

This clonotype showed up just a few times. CDR3 DNA: TGCAGTGCTAGAGATCGGACAGGGTTACGTGGCACCATATATTTT. This translates into CSARDRTGLRGTIYF. This chain uses TRBV20-1 with TRBJ1-3, with TRBD1 matching 8 bases. Germline-derived CDR1 and CDR2 are DFQATT and SNEGSKA (reference sequence). The CDR3 is made up of 15 amino acids. The V segment lost 0 bases and the J segment 9 bases; nucleotides outside the gene matches: 10.

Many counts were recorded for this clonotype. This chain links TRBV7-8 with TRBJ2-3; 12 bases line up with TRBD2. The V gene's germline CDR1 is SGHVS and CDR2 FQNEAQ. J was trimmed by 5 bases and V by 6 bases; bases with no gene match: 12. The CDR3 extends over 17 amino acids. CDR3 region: CASSHSLAGGGVDTQYF. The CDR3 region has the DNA TGTGCCAGCAGTCACTCTCTAGCGGGAGGGGGGGTAGATACGCAGTATTTT. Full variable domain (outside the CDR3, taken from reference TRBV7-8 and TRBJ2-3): GAGVSQSPRYKVAKRGQDVALRCDPISGHVSLFWYQQALGQGPEFLTYFQNEAQLDKSGLPSDRFFAERPEGSVSTLKIQRTQQEDSAVYLCASSHSLAGGGVDTQYFGPGTRLTVL.

CDR3 region: CASSSPATSGTGEQYF. CDR3 sequence (DNA): TGTGCCAGCAGTTCGCCTGCGACTAGCGGTACGGGAGAGCAGTACTTC. The J gene is TRBJ2-7, the V gene TRBV6-2 or TRBV6-3; 9 bases line up with TRBD2. CDR3 length equals 16 residues. Germline V gene data show CDR1 as MNHEY and CDR2 as SVGEGT. V lost 4 bases to trimming and J lost 7 bases; unmatched junction nucleotides: 14.

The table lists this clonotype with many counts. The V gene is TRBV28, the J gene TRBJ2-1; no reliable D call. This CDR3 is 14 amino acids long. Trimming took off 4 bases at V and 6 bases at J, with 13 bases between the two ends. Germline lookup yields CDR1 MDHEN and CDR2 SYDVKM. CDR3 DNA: TGTGCCAGCAGTTACGGGCCGAACCCCAATGAGCAGTTCTTC. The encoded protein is CASSYGPNPNEQFF.

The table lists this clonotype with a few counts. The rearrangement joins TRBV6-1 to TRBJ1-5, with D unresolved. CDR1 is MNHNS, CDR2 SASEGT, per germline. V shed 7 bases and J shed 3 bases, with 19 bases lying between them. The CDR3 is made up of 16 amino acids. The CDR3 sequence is CASTSPGYRDNQPQHF. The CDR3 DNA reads TGTGCCAGCACCAGCCCGGGCTATAGGGACAATCAGCCCCAGCATTTT.